This TCR beta chain originates from a study of shared clonotypes between healthy human individuals. The data were produced by immunoSEQ multiplex PCR, yet TCRdb's version contains in-frame clones alone and is incomplete. The data hold over a million clones, with 70% to 80% observed a single time. The specimen was memory CD4+ T cells sorted from blood. Stated subset: CD45RA-negative fraction. This sequence was found in a man between 18 and 35 years old in good health.

The CDR3 reads CASSVGGAQGNTEAFF. In DNA, the CDR3 is TGTGCCAGCAGCGTAGGGGGGGCGCAGGGGAACACTGAAGCTTTCTTT. V usage is TRBV9 and J usage is TRBJ1-1; a weak D match, TRBD1 (6 bases). V lost 0 bases and J 1 base, leaving 13 bases between the germline ends. Germline V gene sequence: CDR1 SGDLS, CDR2 YYNGEE. CDR3 length: 16 residues.